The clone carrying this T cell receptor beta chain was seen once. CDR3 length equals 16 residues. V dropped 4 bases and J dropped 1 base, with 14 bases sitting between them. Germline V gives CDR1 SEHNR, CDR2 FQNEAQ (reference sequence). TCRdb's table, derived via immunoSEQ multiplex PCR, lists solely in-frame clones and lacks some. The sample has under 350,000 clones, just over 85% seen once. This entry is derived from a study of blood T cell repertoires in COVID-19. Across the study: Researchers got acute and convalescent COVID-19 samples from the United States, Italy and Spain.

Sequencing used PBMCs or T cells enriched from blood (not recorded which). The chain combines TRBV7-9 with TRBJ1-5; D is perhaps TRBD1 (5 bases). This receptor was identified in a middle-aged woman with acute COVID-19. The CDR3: CASSSFLGQSNQPQHF. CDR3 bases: TGTGCCAGCAGCTCCTTCTTGGGGCAAAGCAATCAGCCCCAGCATTTT.